This is a list of T cell receptor beta chains from one sample in a study of neoadjuvant nivolumab and ipilimumab in lung cancer. Sequencing used immunoSEQ multiplex PCR; TCRdb keeps in-frame clones, though not all of them. The data show tens of thousands of clones, with 82% seen just once and about 21% held by the top ten. Here the sequenced sample was peripheral blood, taken before neoadjuvant nivolumab, alone or with ipilimumab. These TCRs come from an adult with non-small cell lung cancer. The conserved cysteine and the conserved F or W are not part of the CDR3 here.

CDR3,V
ASSLMWRAPNEKLF,TRBV5-1
ASSGTSGRAAGELF,TRBV9
ASSLDPEGPTDTQY,TRBV5-4
ASSLRLAGGLGEAQY,TRBV5-1
ASSPRPTGGNQPQH,TRBV7-2
ASSLEREYNEQF,TRBV7-7
ASSEMGVGNGYT,TRBV2
ASSLRVNTEAF,TRBV5-4
ASRKGLAGDNEQF,TRBV4-1
ASSRLANEQF,TRBV6-6
ASSLQTAGNTIY,TRBV11-2
ASSFAGEETQY,TRBV7-2
ASSLDTREAF,TRBV7-6
ASRGGDYEQY,TRBV2
ASSTPGGVEYGYT,TRBV4-2
SVLAGAWGTEAF,TRBV29-1